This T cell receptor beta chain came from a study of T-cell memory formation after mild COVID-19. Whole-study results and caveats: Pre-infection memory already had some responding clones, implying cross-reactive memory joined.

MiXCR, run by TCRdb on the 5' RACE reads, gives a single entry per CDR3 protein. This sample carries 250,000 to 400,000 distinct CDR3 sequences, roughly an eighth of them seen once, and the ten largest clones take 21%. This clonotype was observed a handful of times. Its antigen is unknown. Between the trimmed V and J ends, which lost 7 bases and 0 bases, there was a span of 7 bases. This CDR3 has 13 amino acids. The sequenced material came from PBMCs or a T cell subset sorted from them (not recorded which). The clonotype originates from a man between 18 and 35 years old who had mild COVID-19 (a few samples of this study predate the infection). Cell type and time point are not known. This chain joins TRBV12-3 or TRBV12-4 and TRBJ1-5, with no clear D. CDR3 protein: CASTAVSNQPQHF. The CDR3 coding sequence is TGTGCCAGCACCGCAGTTAGCAATCAGCCCCAGCATTTT.